The present entry profiles one T cell receptor beta chain with its context. Its antigen remains unidentified. Its ends do not fully match the called genes, so a read error is possible. This CDR3 region has 12 residues. The germline V gene encodes CDR1 LNHDA and CDR2 SQIVND (reference sequence). The sample is drawn from a study of early stage breast cancer tumors. Notes on the study in general: Tumor and normal breast were distinguished via blood comparison in 14 of 16 patients. Commonly generated sequences made up most enriched TCRB sequences shared between patients.

Profiling relied on immunoSEQ multiplex PCR, and the TCRdb table lists in-frame clones only, not all of them. The table records 51,000 or so clones, approximately 83% of them present only once. This chain connects TRBV19 to TRBJ2-4; D may be TRBD2 (5 bases). The TCR originated in a person aged 50-59 years with breast cancer. The source material was blood. The CDR3 coding sequence is TGTGCCAGTAGTCTAGAGCTCGGACTCCAGTACTTC. This encodes CASSLELGLQYF. The complete variable domain, with remaining parts taken from reference TRBV19 and TRBJ2-4, reads DGGITQSPKYLFRKEGQNVTLSCEQNLNHDAMYWYRQDPGQGLRLIYYSQIVNDFQKGDIAEGYSVSREKKESFPLTVTSAQKNPTAFYLCASSLELGLQYFGAGTRLSVL.